The rows below give T cell receptor beta chains drawn from one sample of a study of blood T cell repertoires in COVID-19. Sequencing used immunoSEQ multiplex PCR; TCRdb keeps in-frame clones, though not all of them. Of some 110,000 clones detected, about 90% appear once; the ten largest clones hold 6.5% to 8.5%. Sequencing was done on a sample of peripheral blood. These receptors all come from a human donor in a cohort sampled during active COVID-19. The conserved cysteine and the conserved F or W are not part of the CDR3 here.

v_call	j_call	cdr3_aa
TRBV29-1	TRBJ2-7	SVGAGPDEQY
TRBV4-1	TRBJ2-4	ASSHSPLRSAAKNIQY
TRBV19	TRBJ1-2	ASRDRGDGYT
TRBV27	TRBJ2-7	ASSPWDRVGEQY
TRBV5-1	TRBJ2-7	ASSLPRTSGKDEQY
TRBV29-1	TRBJ1-4	SGRDTAGEKLF
TRBV28	TRBJ2-1	ASAGGRPGEQF
TRBV2	TRBJ2-5	ASSDPNQETQY
TRBV6-5	TRBJ2-7	ASSFPPYEQY
TRBV9	TRBJ2-5	ASSGAGTARQETQY
TRBV10-1	TRBJ1-1	ASSDRQGAGTEAF
TRBV5-1	TRBJ1-2	ASSLRTGTGGPGGYT
TRBV14	TRBJ1-5	ASSQGGQGAQPQH
TRBV6-1	TRBJ2-3	ASSEGRLAGATDTQY
TRBV7-8	TRBJ2-3	ASSSSGGAISTDTQY
TRBV10-2	TRBJ1-3	ASKEGQGPGNTIY
TRBV23-1	TRBJ1-1	ASGGQGAGAEAF
TRBV28	TRBJ2-7	ASSVRTSGRREQY
TRBV3-1/TRBV3-2	TRBJ2-3	ASSQDTARGTQY
TRBV7-8	TRBJ2-7	ASSLVGIAAYEQY
TRBV11-2	TRBJ2-1	ASSLDYRVEQF
TRBV7-9	TRBJ2-1	ASSSFTSGRAAEQF
TRBV15	TRBJ2-3	ATSRDLAGGTDTQY
TRBV9	TRBJ2-1	ASSPRLEWGLEQF
TRBV6-1	TRBJ1-1	ASSEERRLNTEAF
TRBV5-1	TRBJ1-5	ASSLWAGETQPQH
TRBV2	TRBJ1-1	ATRTDHTEAF
TRBV11-2	TRBJ2-7	ASSLDGSPYEQY
TRBV5-4	TRBJ2-3	ASSREVSTDTQY
TRBV19	TRBJ1-6	ASSILDRTNAPPLH
TRBV28	TRBJ1-4	ASSPHMNRAGGKLF
TRBV30	TRBJ2-2	AWSPLAGVLNTGELF
TRBV19	TRBJ2-5	ASTHRGESETQY
TRBV5-5	TRBJ2-5	ASSLRLAGGVYQETQY
TRBV11-3	TRBJ1-1	ASSLVYSEAF
TRBV4-2	TRBJ2-7	ASSHISTGPAPYEQY
TRBV3-1/TRBV3-2	TRBJ2-1	ASSQDRGTYNEQF
TRBV27	TRBJ2-7	ASSLSQGGAWRY
TRBV19	TRBJ2-1	ASSIEAGLYNEQF
TRBV16	TRBJ2-1	ASSLVAEKQF
TRBV2	TRBJ2-7	ASKTGGYEQY
TRBV11-3	TRBJ2-2	ASSVGTGETGELF
TRBV6-4	TRBJ1-5	ASSAGSNQPQH
TRBV5-1	TRBJ2-7	ASSLTPMTSGDYEQY
TRBV15	TRBJ2-7	ATSRERGALDEQY
TRBV6-5	TRBJ1-4	ASSYKGAGEKLF
TRBV5-6	TRBJ2-3	ASSLGAGPTDTQY
TRBV20-1	TRBJ2-3	SASYGALPPPGVEGQGPDTQY
TRBV28	TRBJ2-2	ASSPPGGVGELF
TRBV11-3	TRBJ2-1	ASSFMLARNEQF
TRBV6-5	TRBJ1-1	ASSDSGQIGTEAF
TRBV24-1	TRBJ2-7	ATSEDRDTPLYEQY
TRBV7-8	TRBJ2-1	ASSWGQGIYNEQF
TRBV2	TRBJ1-2	ASTLDRYGYT
TRBV27	TRBJ2-5	ASILDRDGETQY
TRBV14	TRBJ2-3	ASRKQGADTQY
TRBV5-5	TRBJ2-1	ASSLATGSYNEQF
TRBV12-3/TRBV12-4	TRBJ1-1	ASSGGGTEAF
TRBV6-5	TRBJ1-6	ASTSSGFAPLH